This record covers a single TCR beta chain. The sample belongs to a study of PD-L1 blockade in urothelial cancer. Between 1 and 8 samples, pretreatment and on-treatment, were given by each patient. The method was immunoSEQ multiplex PCR; TCRdb's version includes in-frame clones alone and lacks a portion of them. There are about 43,000 clones in the sample; about 88% occur only once, and 13% to 15% lies in the top ten. The receptor's source is a woman aged 55 to 70 with urothelial cancer. The sample was PBMCs, taken around atezolizumab (anti-PD-L1) treatment.

The CDR3 is CASSLGTGLPGGNTIYF. The CDR3 nucleotides read TGTGCCAGCAGTTTAGGGACAGGACTCCCGGGGGGAAACACCATATATTTT. The rearrangement uses TRBV28 and TRBJ1-3, with TRBD1 matching 8 bases. Losses at the gene ends were 2 bases for V and 4 bases for J; bases not matched to a gene: 10. The germline CDR1 and CDR2 sequences are MDHEN and SYDVKM. The CDR3 has 17 amino acids.